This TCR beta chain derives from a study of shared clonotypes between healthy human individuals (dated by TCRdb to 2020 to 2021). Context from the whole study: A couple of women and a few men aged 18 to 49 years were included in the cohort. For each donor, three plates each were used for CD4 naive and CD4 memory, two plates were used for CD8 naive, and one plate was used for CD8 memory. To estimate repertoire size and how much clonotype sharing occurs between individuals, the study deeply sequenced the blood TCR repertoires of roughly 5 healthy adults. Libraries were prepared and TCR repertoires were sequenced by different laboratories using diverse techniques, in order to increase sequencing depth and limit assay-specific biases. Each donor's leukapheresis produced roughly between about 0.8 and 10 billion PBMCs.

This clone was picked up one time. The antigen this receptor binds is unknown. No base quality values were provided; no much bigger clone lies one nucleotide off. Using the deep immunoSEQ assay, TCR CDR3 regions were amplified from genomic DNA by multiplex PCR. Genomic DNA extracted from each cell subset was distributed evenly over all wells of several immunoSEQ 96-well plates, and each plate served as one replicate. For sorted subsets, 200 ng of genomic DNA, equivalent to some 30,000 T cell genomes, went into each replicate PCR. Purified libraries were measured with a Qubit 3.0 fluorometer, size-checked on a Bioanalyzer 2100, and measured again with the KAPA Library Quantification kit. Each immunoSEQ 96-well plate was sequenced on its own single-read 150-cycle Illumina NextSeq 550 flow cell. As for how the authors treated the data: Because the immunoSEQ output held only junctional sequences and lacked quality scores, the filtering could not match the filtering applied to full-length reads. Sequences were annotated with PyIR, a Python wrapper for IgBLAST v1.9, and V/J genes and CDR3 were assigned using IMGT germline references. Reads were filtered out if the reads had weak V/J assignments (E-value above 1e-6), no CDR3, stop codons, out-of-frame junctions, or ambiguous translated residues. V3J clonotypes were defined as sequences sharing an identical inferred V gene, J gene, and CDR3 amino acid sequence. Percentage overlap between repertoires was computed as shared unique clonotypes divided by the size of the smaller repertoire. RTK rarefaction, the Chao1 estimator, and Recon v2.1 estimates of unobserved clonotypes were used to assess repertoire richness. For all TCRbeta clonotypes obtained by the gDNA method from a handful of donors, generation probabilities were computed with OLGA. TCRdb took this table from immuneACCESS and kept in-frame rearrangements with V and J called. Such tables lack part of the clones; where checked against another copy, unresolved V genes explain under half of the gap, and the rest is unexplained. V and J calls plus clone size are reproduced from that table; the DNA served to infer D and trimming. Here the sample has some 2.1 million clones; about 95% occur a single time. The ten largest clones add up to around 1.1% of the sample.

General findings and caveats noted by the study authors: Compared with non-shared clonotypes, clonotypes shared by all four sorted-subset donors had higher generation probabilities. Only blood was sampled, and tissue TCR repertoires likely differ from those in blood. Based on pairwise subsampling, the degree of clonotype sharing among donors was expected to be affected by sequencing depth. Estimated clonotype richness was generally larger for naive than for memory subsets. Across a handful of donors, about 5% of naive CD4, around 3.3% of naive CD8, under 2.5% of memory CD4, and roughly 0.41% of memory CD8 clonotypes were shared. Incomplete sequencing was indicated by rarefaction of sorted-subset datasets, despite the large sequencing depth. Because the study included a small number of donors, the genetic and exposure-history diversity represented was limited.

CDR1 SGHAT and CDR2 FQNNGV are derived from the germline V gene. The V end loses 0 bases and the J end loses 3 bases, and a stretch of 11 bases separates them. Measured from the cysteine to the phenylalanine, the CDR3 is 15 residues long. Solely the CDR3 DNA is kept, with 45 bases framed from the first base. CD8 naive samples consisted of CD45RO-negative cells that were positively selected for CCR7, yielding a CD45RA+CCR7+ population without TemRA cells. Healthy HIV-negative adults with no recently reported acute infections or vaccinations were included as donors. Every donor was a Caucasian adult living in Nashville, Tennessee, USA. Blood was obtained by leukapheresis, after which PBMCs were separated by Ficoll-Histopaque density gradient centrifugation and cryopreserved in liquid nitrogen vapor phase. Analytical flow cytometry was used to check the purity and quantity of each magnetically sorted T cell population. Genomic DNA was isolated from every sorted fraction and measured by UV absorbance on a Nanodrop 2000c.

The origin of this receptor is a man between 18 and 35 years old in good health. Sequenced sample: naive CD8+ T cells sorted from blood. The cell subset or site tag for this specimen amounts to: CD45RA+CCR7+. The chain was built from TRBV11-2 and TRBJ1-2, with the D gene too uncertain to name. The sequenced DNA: TGTGCCAGCAGCTTAGATCTCAGGCAGGACTATGGCTACACCTTC. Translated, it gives CASSLDLRQDYGYTF.